Given below is one T cell receptor (beta chain) in context. Its antigen is as yet unknown. The data originate from a study of T cell responses to AZD1222 COVID-19 vaccine. Regarding the study as a whole: Two doses of AZD1222 preceded a rise in Spike-specific TCR breadth and depth. Among the donors, most were white British and more were female, and clonal diversity was possibly underestimated.

V was shortened by 1 base and J by 0 bases, with 6 bases between the two germline ends. Germline-derived CDR1 and CDR2 are SEHNR and FQNEAQ (reference sequence). The CDR3 length is 14 residues. TCRdb's table, derived via immunoSEQ multiplex PCR, lists solely in-frame clones and lacks some. Among some 130,000 clones, roughly 93% were seen once, and the ten largest hold approximately 6.9%. The sequence was collected from an adult who received the AZD1222 COVID-19 vaccine. The chain employs TRBV7-9 and TRBJ1-1; D is unclear. This specimen consisted of peripheral blood, obtained 28 days after the second AZD1222 dose. The chain's CDR3 is CASSLGGMNTEAFF. DNA of the CDR3: TGTGCCAGCAGCTTAGGGGGAATGAACACTGAAGCTTTCTTT.